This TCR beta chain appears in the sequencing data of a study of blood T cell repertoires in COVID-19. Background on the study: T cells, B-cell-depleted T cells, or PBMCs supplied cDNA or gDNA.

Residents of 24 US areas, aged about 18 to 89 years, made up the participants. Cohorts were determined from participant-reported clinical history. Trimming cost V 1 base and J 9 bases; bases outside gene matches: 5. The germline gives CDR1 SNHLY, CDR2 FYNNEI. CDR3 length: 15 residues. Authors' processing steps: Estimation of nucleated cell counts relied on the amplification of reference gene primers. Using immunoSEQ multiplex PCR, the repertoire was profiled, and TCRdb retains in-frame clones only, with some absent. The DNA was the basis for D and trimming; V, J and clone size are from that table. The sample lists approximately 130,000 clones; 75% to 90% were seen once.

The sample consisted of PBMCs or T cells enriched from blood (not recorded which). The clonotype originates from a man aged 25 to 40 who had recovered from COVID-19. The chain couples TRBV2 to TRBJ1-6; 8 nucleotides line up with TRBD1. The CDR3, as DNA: TGTGCCAGCAGTGAAGGACAGGGGCTGGTTTCACCCCTCCACTTT. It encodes CASSEGQGLVSPLHF.